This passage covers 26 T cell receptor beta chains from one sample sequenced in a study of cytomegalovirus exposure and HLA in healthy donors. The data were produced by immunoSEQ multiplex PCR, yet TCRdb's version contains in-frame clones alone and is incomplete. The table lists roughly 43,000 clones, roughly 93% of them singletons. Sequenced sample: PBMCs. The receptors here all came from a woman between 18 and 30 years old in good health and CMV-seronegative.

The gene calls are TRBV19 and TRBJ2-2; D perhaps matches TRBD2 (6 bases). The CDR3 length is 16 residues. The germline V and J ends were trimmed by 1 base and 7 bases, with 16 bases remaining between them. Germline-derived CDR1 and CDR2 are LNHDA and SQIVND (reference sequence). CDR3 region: CASSIGRSGEGGELFF. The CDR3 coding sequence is TGTGCCAGTAGTATAGGCCGCTCGGGGGAAGGCGGGGAGCTGTTTTTT.

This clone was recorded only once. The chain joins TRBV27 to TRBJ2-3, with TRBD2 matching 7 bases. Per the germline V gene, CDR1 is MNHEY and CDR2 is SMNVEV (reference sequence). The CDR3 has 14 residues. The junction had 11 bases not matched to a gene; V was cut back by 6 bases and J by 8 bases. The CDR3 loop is CASSPAGAMRTQYF. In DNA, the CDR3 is TGTGCCAGCAGCCCCGCGGGAGCCATGCGTACGCAGTATTTT.

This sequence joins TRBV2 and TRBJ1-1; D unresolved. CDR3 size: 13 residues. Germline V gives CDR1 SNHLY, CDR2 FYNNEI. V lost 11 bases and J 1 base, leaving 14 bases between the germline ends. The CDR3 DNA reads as TGTGCCTGCATTTTGCGGGGGAACACTGAAGCTTTCTTT. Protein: CACILRGNTEAFF.

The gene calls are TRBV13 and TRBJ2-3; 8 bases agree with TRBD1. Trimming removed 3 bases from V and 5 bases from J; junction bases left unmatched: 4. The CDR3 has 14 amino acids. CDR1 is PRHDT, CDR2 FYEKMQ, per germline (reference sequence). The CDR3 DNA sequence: TGTGCCAGCAGCTTGGACAGGGCACAAGATACGCAGTATTTT. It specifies CASSLDRAQDTQYF.

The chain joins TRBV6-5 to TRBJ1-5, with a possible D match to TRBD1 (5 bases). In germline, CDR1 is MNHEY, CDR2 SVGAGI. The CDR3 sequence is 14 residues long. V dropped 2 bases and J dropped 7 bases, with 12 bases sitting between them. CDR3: CASSYRTLNQPQHF. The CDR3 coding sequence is TGTGCCAGCAGTTACAGGACACTAAACCAGCCCCAGCATTTT.

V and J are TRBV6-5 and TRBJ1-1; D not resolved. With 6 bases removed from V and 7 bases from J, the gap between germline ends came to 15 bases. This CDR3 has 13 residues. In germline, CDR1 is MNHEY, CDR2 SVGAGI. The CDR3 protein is CASRREVALEAFF. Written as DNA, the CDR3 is TGTGCCAGCAGGAGGGAGGTCGCACTTGAAGCTTTCTTT.

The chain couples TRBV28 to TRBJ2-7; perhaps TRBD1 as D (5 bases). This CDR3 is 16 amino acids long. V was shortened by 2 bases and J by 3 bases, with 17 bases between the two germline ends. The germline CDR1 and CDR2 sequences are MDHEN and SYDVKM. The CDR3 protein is CASSLQGGSHYYEQYF. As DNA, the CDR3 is TGTGCCAGCAGTTTACAGGGCGGTTCCCATTACTACGAGCAGTACTTC.

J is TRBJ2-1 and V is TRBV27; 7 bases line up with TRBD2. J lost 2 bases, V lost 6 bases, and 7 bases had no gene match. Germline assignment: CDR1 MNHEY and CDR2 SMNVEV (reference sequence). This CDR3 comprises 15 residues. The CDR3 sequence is CASRGRGSPYNEQFF. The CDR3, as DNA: TGTGCCAGCAGGGGGCGGGGGAGTCCCTACAATGAGCAGTTCTTC.

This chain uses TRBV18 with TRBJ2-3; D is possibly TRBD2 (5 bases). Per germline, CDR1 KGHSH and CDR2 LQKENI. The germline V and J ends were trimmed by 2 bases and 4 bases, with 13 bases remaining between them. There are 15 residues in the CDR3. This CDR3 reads CASSPIGDAADTQYF. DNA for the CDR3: TGTGCCAGCTCACCAATCGGGGATGCGGCAGATACGCAGTATTTT. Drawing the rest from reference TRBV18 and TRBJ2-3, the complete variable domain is NAGVMQNPRHLVRRRGQEARLRCSPMKGHSHVYWYRQLPEEGLKFMVYLQKENIIDESGMPKERFSAEFPKEGPSILRIQQVVRGDSAAYFCASSPIGDAADTQYFGPGTRLTVL.

This chain's CDR3 is CASSSGQGNGYTF. CDR3 DNA sequence: TGTGCCAGCAGTTCGGGACAGGGGAATGGCTACACCTTC. This chain uses TRBV28 with TRBJ1-2; 10 nucleotides line up with TRBD1. V trimming: 4 bases; J trimming: 6 bases; junction bases outside the gene matches: 2. CDR1 MDHEN and CDR2 SYDVKM come from the germline V gene. This CDR3 is built from 13 residues.

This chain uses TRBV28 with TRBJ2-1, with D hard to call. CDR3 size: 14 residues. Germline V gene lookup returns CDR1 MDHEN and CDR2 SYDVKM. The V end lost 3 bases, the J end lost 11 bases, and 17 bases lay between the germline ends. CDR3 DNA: TGTGCCAGCAGTTTTCAGCAGGTTCTCCAAAAGCAGTTCTTC. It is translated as CASSFQQVLQKQFF.

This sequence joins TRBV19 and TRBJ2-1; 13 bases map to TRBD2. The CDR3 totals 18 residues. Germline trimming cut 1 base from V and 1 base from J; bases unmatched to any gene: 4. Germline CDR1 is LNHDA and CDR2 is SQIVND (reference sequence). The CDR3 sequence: CASSIGLAGGRSYNEQFF. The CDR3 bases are TGTGCCAGTAGTATAGGACTAGCGGGAGGTCGGTCCTACAATGAGCAGTTCTTC.

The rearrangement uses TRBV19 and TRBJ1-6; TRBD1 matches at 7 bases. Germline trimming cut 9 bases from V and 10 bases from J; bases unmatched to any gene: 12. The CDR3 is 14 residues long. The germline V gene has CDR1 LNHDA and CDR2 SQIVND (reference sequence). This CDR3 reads CASAPTGLESPLHF. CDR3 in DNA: TGTGCCAGCGCCCCGACAGGGCTGGAGTCACCCCTCCACTTT.

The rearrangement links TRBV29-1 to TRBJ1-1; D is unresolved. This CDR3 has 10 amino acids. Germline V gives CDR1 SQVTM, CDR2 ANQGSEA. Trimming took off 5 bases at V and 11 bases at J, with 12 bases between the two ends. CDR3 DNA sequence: TGCAGCGTTTTAGTGGAGGACGCTTTCTTT. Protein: CSVLVEDAFF.

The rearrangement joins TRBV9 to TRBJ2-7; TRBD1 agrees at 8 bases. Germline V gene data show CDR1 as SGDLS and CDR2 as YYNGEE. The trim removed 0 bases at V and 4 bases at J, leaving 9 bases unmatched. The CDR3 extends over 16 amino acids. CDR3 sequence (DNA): TGTGCCAGCAGCGTAGGAATAGGGACAGGAGAATACGAGCAGTACTTC. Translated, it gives CASSVGIGTGEYEQYF. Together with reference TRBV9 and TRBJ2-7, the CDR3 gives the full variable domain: DSGVTQTPKHLITATGQRVTLRCSPRSGDLSVYWYQQSLDQGLQFLIQYYNGEERAKGNILERFSAQQFPDLHSELNLSSLELGDSALYFCASSVGIGTGEYEQYFGPGTRLTVT.

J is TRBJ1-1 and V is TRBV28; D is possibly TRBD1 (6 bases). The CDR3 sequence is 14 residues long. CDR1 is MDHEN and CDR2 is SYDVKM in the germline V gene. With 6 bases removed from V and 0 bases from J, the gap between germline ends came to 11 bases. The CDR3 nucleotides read TGTGCCAGCAGAAGCGGACAGTTGAACACTGAAGCTTTCTTT. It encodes CASRSGQLNTEAFF.

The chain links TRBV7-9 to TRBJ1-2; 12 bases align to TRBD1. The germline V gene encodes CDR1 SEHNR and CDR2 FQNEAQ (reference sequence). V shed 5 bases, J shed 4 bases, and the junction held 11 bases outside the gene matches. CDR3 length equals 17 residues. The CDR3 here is CASSPGTGGESSYGYTF. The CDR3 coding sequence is TGTGCCAGCAGCCCGGGGACAGGGGGCGAGTCATCCTATGGCTACACCTTC.

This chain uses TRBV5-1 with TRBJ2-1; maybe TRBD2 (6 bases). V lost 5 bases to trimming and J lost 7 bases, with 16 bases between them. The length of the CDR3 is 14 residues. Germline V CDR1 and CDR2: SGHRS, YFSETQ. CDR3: CASSSRDWPNEQFF. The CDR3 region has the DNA TGCGCCAGCAGTTCAAGGGACTGGCCGAATGAGCAGTTCTTC. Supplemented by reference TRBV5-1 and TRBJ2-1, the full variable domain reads KAGVTQTPRYLIKTRGQQVTLSCSPISGHRSVSWYQQTPGQGLQFLFEYFSETQRNKGNFPGRFSGRQFSNSRSEMNVSTLELGDSALYLCASSSRDWPNEQFFGPGTRLTVL.

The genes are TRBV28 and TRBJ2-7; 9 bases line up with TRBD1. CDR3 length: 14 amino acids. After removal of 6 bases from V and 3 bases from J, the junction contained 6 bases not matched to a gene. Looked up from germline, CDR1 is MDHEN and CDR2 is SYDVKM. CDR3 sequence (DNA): TGTGCCAGCAGACTCCAGGGACAGGGCTACGAGCAGTACTTC. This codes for CASRLQGQGYEQYF.

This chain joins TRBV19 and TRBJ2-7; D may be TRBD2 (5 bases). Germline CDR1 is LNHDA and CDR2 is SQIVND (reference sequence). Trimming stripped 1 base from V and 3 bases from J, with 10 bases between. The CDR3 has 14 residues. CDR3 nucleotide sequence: TGTGCCAGTAGTATAGTGGGAGCAGGCTACGAGCAGTACTTC. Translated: CASSIVGAGYEQYF.

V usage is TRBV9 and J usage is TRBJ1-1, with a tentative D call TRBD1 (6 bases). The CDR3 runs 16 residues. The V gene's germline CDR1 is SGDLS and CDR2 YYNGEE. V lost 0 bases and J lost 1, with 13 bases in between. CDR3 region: CASSVETGGPNTEAFF. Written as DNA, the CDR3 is TGTGCCAGCAGCGTAGAGACAGGTGGACCGAACACTGAAGCTTTCTTT.

The CDR3 region is CASRTVNTEAFF. The CDR3 nucleotides read TGTGCCAGCAGAACAGTGAACACTGAAGCTTTCTTT. The chain couples TRBV6-1 to TRBJ1-1; D gene ambiguous. Germline loops: CDR1 MNHNS, CDR2 SASEGT. The CDR3 covers 12 residues. With 6 bases removed from V and 0 bases from J, the gap between germline ends came to 5 bases.

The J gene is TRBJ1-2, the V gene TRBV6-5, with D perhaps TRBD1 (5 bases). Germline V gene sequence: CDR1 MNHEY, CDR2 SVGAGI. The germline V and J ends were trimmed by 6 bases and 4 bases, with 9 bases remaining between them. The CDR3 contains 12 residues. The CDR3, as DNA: TGTGCCAGCAGGGGCGACAGCTATGGCTACACCTTC. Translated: CASRGDSYGYTF.

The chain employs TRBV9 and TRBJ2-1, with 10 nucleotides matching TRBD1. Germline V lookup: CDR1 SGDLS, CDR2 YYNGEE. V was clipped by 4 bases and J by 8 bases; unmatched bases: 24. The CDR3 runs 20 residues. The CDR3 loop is CASSPNLEFRGQGSEDEQFF. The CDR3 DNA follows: TGTGCCAGCAGCCCCAACCTCGAATTCAGGGGACAGGGGAGTGAGGATGAGCAGTTCTTC. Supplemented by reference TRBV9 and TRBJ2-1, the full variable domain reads DSGVTQTPKHLITATGQRVTLRCSPRSGDLSVYWYQQSLDQGLQFLIQYYNGEERAKGNILERFSAQQFPDLHSELNLSSLELGDSALYFCASSPNLEFRGQGSEDEQFFGPGTRLTVL.

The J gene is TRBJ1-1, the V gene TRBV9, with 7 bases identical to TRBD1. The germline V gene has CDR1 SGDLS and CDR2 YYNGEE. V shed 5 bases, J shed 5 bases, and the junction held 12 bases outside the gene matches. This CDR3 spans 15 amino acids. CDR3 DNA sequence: TGTGCCAGCAGTGCACAATCCGACAGGGAGACTGAAGCTTTCTTT. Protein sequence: CASSAQSDRETEAFF.

The CDR3: CASSVRDISYEQYF. Written as DNA, the CDR3 is TGTGCCAGCAGCGTCCGGGACATCTCCTACGAGCAGTACTTC. The chain employs TRBV9 and TRBJ2-7; a possible D gene is TRBD1 (6 bases). V lost 2 bases, J lost 0 bases, and 9 bases lay in between. The CDR3 sequence is 14 residues long. Germline-derived CDR1 and CDR2 are SGDLS and YYNGEE. Drawing the rest from reference TRBV9 and TRBJ2-7, the complete variable domain is DSGVTQTPKHLITATGQRVTLRCSPRSGDLSVYWYQQSLDQGLQFLIQYYNGEERAKGNILERFSAQQFPDLHSELNLSSLELGDSALYFCASSVRDISYEQYFGPGTRLTVT.